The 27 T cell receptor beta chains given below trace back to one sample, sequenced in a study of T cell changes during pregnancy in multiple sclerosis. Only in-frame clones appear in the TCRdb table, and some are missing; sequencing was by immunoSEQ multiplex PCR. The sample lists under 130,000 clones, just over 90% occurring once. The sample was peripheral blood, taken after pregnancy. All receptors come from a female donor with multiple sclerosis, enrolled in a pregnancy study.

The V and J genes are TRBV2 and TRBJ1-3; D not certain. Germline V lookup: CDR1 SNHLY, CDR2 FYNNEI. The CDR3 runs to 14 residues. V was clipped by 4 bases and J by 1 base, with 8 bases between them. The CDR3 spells CASSVRGSGNTIYF. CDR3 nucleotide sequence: TGTGCCAGCAGTGTGCGGGGATCTGGAAACACCATATATTTT. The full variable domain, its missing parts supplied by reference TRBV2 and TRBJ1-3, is EPEVTQTPSHQVTQMGQEVILRCVPISNHLYFYWYRQILGQKVEFLVSFYNNEISEKSEIFDDQFSVERPDGSNFTLKIRSTKLEDSAMYFCASSVRGSGNTIYFGEGSWLTVV.

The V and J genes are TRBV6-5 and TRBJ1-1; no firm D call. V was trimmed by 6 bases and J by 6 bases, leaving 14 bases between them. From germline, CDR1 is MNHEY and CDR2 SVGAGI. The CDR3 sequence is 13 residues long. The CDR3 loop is CASSGLRVAEAFF. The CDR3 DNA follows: TGTGCCAGCAGCGGTCTAAGAGTCGCTGAAGCTTTCTTT.

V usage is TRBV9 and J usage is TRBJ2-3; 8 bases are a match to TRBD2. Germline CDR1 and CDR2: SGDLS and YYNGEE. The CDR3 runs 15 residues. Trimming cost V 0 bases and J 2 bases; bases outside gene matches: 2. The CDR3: CASSVGSGVTDTQYF. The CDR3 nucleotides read TGTGCCAGCAGCGTAGGTAGCGGGGTCACAGATACGCAGTATTTT.

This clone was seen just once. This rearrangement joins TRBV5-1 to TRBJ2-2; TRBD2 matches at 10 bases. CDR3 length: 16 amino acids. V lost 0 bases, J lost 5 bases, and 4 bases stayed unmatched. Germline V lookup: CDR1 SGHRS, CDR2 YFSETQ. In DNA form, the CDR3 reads TGCGCCAGCAGCTTGGAACTAGCGGGGTATACCGGGGAGCTGTTTTTT. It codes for CASSLELAGYTGELFF.

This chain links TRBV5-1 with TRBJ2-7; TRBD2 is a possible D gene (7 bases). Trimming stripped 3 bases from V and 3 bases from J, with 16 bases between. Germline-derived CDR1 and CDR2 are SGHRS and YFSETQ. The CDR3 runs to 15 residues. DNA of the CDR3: TGCGCCAGCAGCTCCCCGGCGGGGGCGGGCTACGAGCAGTACTTC. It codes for CASSSPAGAGYEQYF. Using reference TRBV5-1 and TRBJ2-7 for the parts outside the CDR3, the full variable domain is KAGVTQTPRYLIKTRGQQVTLSCSPISGHRSVSWYQQTPGQGLQFLFEYFSETQRNKGNFPGRFSGRQFSNSRSEMNVSTLELGDSALYLCASSSPAGAGYEQYFGPGTRLTVT.

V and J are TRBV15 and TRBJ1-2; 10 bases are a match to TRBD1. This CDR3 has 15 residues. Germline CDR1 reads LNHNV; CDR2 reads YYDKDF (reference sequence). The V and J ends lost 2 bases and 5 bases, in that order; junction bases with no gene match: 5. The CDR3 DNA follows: TGTGCCACCAGCAGAACCGGGACAGGGGTATATGGCTACACCTTC. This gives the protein CATSRTGTGVYGYTF.

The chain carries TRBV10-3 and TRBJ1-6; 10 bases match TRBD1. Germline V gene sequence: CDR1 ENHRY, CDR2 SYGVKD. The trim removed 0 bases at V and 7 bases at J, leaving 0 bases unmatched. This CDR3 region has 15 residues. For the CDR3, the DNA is TGTGCCATCAGTGAGTCGGGACAGGGGAATTCACCCCTCCACTTT. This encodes CAISESGQGNSPLHF.

Here the CDR3 DNA reads TGTGCCAGCAGCTTTTACAGGGACACCGGGGAGCTGTTTTTT. Its protein is CASSFYRDTGELFF. V gene TRBV7-3 combines with J gene TRBJ2-2; possible D gene TRBD1, 6 bases. Germline values: CDR1 SGHTA, CDR2 FQGTGA. V lost 3 bases and J 3 bases, leaving 8 bases between the germline ends. The CDR3 is 14 residues long.

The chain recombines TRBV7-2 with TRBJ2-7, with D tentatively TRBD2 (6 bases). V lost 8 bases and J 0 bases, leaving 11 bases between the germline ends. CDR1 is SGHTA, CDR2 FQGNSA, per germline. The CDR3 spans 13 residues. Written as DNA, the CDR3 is TGTGCCAGCGGGGACTCTAGCTCCTACGAGCAGTACTTC. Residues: CASGDSSSYEQYF.

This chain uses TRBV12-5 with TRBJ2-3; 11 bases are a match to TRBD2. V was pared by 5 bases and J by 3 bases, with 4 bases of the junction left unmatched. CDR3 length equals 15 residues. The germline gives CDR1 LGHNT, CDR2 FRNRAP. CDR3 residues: CASGLGLAETDTQYF. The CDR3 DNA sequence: TGTGCTAGTGGTCTGGGACTAGCGGAAACAGATACGCAGTATTTT.

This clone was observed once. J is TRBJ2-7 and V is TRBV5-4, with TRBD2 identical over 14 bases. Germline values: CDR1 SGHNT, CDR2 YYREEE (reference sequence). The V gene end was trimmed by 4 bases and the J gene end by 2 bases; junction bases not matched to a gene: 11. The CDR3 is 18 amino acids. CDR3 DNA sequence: TGTGCCAGCAGCCCACCGACTAGCGGGGGGGCGGTCGCCTACGAGCAGTACTTC. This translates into CASSPPTSGGAVAYEQYF.

CDR3 sequence reads: CASNGQDTTNEKLFF. For the CDR3, the DNA is TGTGCCAGCAACGGACAGGATACAACTAATGAAAAACTGTTTTTT. This sequence joins TRBV7-9 and TRBJ1-4; 7 nucleotides match TRBD1. J was trimmed by 0 bases and V by 7 bases; bases with no gene match: 5. The V gene's germline CDR1 is SEHNR and CDR2 FQNEAQ (reference sequence). This CDR3 region has 15 residues.

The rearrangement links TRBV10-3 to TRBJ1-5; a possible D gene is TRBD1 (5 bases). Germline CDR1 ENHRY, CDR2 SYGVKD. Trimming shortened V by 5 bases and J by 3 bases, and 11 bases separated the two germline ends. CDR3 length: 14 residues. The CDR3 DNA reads TGTGCCATCAGTCCCGACAGTTCCAATCAGCCCCAGCATTTT. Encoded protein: CAISPDSSNQPQHF.

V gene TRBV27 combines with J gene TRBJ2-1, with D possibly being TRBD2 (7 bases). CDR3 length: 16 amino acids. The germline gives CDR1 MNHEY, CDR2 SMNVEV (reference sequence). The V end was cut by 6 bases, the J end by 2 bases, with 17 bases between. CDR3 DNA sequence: TGTGCCAGCAGCACCCCGGGGGGCTCCGCCTACAATGAGCAGTTCTTC. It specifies CASSTPGGSAYNEQFF.

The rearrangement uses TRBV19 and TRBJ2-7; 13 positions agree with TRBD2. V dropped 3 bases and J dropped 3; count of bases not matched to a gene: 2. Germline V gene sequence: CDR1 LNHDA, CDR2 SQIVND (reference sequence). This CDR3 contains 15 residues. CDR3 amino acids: CASSMTSGGIYEQYF. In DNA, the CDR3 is TGTGCCAGTAGTATGACTAGCGGGGGGATCTACGAGCAGTACTTC.

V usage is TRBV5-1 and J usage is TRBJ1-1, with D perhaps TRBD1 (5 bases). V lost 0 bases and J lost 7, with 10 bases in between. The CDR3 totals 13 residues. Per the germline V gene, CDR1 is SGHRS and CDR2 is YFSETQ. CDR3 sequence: CASSLVTAGEAFF. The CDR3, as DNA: TGCGCCAGCAGCTTGGTGACAGCCGGTGAAGCTTTCTTT.

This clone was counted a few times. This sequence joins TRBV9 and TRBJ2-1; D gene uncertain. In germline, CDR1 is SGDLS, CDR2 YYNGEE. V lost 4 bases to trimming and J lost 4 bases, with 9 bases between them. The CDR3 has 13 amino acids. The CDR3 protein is CASSPGFYNEQFF. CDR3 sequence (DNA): TGTGCCAGCAGCCCCGGGTTTTACAATGAGCAGTTCTTC.

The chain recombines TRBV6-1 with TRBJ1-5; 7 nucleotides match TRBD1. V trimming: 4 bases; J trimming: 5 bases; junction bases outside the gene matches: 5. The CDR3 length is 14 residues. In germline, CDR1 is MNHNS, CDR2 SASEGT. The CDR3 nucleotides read TGTGCCAGCAGTGGACGACAGGGTGATCAGCCCCAGCATTTT. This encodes CASSGRQGDQPQHF.

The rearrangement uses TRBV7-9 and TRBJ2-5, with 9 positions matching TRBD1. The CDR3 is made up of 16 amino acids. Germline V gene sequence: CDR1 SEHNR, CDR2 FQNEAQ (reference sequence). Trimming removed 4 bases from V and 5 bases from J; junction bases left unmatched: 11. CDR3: CASSSPPQGAGETQYF. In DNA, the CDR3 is TGTGCCAGCAGCTCCCCGCCACAGGGGGCAGGGGAGACCCAGTACTTC.

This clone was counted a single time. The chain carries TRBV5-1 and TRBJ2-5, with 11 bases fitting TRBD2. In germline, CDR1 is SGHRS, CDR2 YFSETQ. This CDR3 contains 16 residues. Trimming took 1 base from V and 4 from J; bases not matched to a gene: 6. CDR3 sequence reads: CASSLSLAGGLETQYF. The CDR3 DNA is TGCGCCAGCAGCTTGTCGCTAGCGGGGGGTTTAGAGACCCAGTACTTC.

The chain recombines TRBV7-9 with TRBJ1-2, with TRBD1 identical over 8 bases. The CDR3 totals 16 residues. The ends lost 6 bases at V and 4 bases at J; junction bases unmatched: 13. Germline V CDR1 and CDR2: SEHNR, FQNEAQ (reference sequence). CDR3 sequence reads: CASRGTGARRFYGYTF. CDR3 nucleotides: TGTGCCAGCAGGGGGACAGGAGCCCGCCGGTTCTATGGCTACACCTTC.

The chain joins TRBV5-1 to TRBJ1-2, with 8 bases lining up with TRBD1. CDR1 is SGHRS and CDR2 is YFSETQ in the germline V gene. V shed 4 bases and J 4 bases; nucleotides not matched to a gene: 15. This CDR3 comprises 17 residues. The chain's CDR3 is CASSPHMRDRLSYGYTF. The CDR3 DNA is TGCGCCAGCAGCCCTCATATGCGGGACAGGCTGAGCTATGGCTACACCTTC.

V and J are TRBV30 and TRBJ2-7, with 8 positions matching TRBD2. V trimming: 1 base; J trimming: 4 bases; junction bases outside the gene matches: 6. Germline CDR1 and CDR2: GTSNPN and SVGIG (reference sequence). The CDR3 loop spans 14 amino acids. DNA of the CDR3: TGTGCCTGGAGTGGGGGACTAGTCTTTTACGAGCAGTACTTC. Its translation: CAWSGGLVFYEQYF.

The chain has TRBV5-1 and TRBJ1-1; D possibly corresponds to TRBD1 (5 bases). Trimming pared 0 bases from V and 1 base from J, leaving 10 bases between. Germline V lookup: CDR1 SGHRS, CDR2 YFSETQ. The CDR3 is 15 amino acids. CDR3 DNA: TGCGCCAGCAGCTTGGCCGGGGGGGAGAACACTGAAGCTTTCTTT. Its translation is CASSLAGGENTEAFF.

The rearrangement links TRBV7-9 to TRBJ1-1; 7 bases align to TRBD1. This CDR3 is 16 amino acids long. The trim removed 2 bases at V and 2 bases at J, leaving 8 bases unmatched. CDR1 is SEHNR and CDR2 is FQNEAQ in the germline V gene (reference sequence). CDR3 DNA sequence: TGTGCCAGCAGCTTAAACAGGGGAAGAGGTAACACTGAAGCTTTCTTT. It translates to CASSLNRGRGNTEAFF. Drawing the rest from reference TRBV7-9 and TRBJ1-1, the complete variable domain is DTGVSQNPRHKITKRGQNVTFRCDPISEHNRLYWYRQTLGQGPEFLTYFQNEAQLEKSRLLSDRFSAERPKGSFSTLEIQRTEQGDSAMYLCASSLNRGRGNTEAFFGQGTRLTVV.

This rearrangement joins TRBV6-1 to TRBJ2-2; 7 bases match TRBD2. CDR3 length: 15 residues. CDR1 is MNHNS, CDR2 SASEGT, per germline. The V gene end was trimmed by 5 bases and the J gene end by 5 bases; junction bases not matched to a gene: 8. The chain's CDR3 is CASSRGVQPTGELFF. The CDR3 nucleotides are TGTGCCAGCAGTCGGGGGGTACAACCTACCGGGGAGCTGTTTTTT.

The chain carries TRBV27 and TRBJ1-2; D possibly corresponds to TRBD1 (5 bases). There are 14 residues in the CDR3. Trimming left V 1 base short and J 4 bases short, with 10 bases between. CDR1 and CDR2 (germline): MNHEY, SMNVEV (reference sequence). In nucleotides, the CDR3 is TGTGCCAGCAGTTTATTTCGGGGGAGCTATGGCTACACCTTC. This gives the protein CASSLFRGSYGYTF.